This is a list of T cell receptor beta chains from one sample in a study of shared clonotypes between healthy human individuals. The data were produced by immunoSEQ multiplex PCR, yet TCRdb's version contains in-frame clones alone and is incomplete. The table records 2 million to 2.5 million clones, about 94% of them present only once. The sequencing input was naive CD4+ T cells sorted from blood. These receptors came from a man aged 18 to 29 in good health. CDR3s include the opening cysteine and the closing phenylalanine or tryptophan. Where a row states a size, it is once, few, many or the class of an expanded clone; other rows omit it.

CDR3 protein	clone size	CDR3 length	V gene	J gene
CASSLGDREAQYF	NA	13	TRBV11-2	TRBJ2-7
CASSLRAPGSSYTF	NA	14	TRBV27	TRBJ1-2
CASSLGRAGGLGGQYF	NA	16	TRBV7-2	TRBJ2-5
CASTQSGANVLTF	NA	13	TRBV6-1	TRBJ2-6
CASRSNTGELFF	NA	12	TRBV6-1	TRBJ2-2
CASSLVDRGSDTQYF	NA	15	TRBV5-4	TRBJ2-3
CASSYVEDPAFF	NA	12	TRBV6-6	TRBJ1-1
CASSTDRLTGELFF	once	14	TRBV6-5	TRBJ2-2
CASSLTGTGYTF	NA	12	TRBV5-5	TRBJ1-2
CASSFGQTQETQYF	NA	14	TRBV7-9	TRBJ2-5
CASSPGQGAYEQYF	NA	14	TRBV18	TRBJ2-7
CASSLGTARGEQFF	NA	14	TRBV7-2	TRBJ2-1
CASRGAGTASYEQYF	once	15	TRBV28	TRBJ2-7
CATSRDGDTDSPLHF	NA	15	TRBV15	TRBJ1-6
CASSTANTEAFF	NA	12	TRBV19	TRBJ1-1
CASSVLGGGQETQYF	NA	15	TRBV9	TRBJ2-5
CANSGRQIGTEAFF	NA	14	TRBV10-1	TRBJ1-1
CASSGAGGGDTQYF	once	14	TRBV5-1	TRBJ2-3
CASSISGHNSYNEQFF	NA	16	TRBV9	TRBJ2-1
CASNPGGVNYGYTF	NA	14	TRBV28	TRBJ1-2